This T cell receptor beta chain is drawn from a study of blood T cells in healthy people across ages. Findings of the study overall: Lack of knowledge of donor CMV status possibly confounded expanded clonotype changes.

On this clonotype itself: The antigen remains unidentified.

The authors ran a second PCR of roughly 6 to 12 cycles using a sample-barcoded 5' primer and a J-beta primer mix. No fewer than 3 million CDR3-containing paired-end reads came from each sample. MiXCR was run by TCRdb on the 5' RACE reads, yielding one entry per CDR3 protein. Here the sample spans hundreds of thousands of distinct CDR3 sequences, roughly three fifths being singletons. This CDR3 has 14 amino acids. Looked up from germline, CDR1 is SGHTA and CDR2 is FQGNSA. This clonotype originated in a man aged 35-49 years in good health. The sequenced sample consisted of blood. This chain uses TRBV7-2 with TRBJ2-7; no firm D call. With the DNA end fitting TRBJ2-5 better, the J assignment may be wrong. CDR3 in DNA: TGTGCCAGCAGCTTAGTCCGGCACAAGGAGACCCAGTACTTC. Translating gives CASSLVRHKETQYF.